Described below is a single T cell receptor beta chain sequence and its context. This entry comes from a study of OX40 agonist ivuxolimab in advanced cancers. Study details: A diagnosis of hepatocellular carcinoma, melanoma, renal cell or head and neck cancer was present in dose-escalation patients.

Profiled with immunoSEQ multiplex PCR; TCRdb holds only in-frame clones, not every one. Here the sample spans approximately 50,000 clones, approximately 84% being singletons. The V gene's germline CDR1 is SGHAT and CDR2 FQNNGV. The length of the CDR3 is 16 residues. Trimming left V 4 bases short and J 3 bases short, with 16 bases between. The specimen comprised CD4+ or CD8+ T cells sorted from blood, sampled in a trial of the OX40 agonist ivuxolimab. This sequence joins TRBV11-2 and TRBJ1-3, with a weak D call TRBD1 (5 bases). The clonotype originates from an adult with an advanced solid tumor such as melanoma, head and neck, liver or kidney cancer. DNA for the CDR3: TGTGCCAGCAGCTCAAGGGGTTCCGTAGGTGGAAACACCATATATTTT. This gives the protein CASSSRGSVGGNTIYF.